This TCR beta chain derives from a study of cytomegalovirus exposure and HLA in healthy donors. Study-wide points: Researchers left out some V segments, among them TRBV6-2 and TRBV6-3, as indistinguishable. In a later analysis, HLA-C alleles had the fewest associated TCRs, DRB1 alleles the most. The number of N-insertions in an Asian-associated ancestry cluster was reportedly below the approximately 700-donor mean in a later analysis.

PCR employed 60 Vbeta and 13 Jbeta primers. The protocol was immunoSEQ multiplex PCR, while the TCRdb copy is restricted to in-frame clones and leaves out a portion. Altogether 150,000 to 180,000 clones are present, more than 75% being singletons, with the ten largest covering approximately 8%. A note on this clone: The antigen is undetermined.

Germline CDR1 reads MNHEY; CDR2 reads SMNVEV (reference sequence). The ends were cut back, 1 base at V and 6 bases at J, with 10 bases in the middle. This CDR3 is built from 14 residues. This chain joins TRBV27 and TRBJ1-5; tentative D call: TRBD1 (6 bases). The clonotype comes from a man aged 25 to 45 in good health and CMV-seropositive. Sequenced material: PBMCs. CDR3: CASSLLEGVQPQHF. CDR3 in DNA: TGTGCCAGCAGTTTATTAGAGGGGGTTCAGCCCCAGCATTTT.